This TCR beta chain was sequenced during a study of vaccination and CD4 T cells after COVID-19. Across the study: The study enrolled six male and four female convalescents, two of whom were Hispanic. Control cultures, each given a CEFX pool, an HIV-1 Nef pool, or no peptide, were included.

Germline CDR1 reads LGHNT; CDR2 reads FRNRAP. V was shortened by 0 bases and J by 4 bases, with 9 bases between the two germline ends. The CDR3 totals 14 residues. The Oncomine TCR Beta short-read assay sequenced DNA from cultured CD4+ T cells. Scientists extracted genomic DNA from CD4+ T cells grown in culture. TCRdb reprocessed the PCR reads with MiXCR, giving one entry per CDR3 protein. The sample lists 13,000 to 15,000 distinct CDR3 sequences, about 29% occurring once. As concerns this clonotype: Antigen specificity is unknown.

Treatment reported: roughly 11-day PBMC culture with coronavirus spike peptide pools or control peptides (ViraFEST assay). The TCR originated in a human donor who received a COVID-19 vaccine. Sequenced material: CD4+ T cells from blood, cultured in vitro, taken before SARS-CoV-2 vaccination. The chain uses TRBV12-5 and TRBJ1-2; D might be TRBD1 (5 bases). The CDR3 region has the DNA TGTGCTAGTGGTTTGGTACCGGGGGGCTATGGCTACACCTTC. Translation: CASGLVPGGYGYTF. Together with reference TRBV12-5 and TRBJ1-2, the CDR3 gives the full variable domain: DARVTQTPRHKVTEMGQEVTMRCQPILGHNTVFWYRQTMMQGLELLAYFRNRAPLDDSGMPKDRFSAEMPDATLATLKIQPSEPRDSAVYFCASGLVPGGYGYTFGSGTRLTVV.